What follows describes a single TCR beta chain. Its cognate antigen is unknown. Circulating pathogenic-like lymphocytes came from less than 12 mL of blood per patient. The data were obtained in a study of circulating and synovial CD4+ cells in juvenile arthritis. The repertoire was sequenced with immunoSEQ multiplex PCR; TCRdb's copy has only in-frame clones and lacks some. Among over 2,000 clones, 91% were seen once, and the ten largest hold less than 2%. The germline V gene encodes CDR1 PRHDT and CDR2 FYEKMQ (reference sequence). The junction had 6 bases not matched to a gene; V was cut back by 0 bases and J by 3 bases. The length of the CDR3 is 16 residues. General study findings and limits: The pathogenic-like versus bulk T cell difference escaped Vbeta family analysis.

The sequence derives from a human donor with juvenile idiopathic arthritis. The chain has TRBV13 and TRBJ2-3; 7 bases fit TRBD2. The sample comprised HLA-DR+ CD4+ T cells from blood. The subset here: circulating pathogenic-like lymphocytes, sorted as HLA-DR+CD14-CD3+CD4+CD25low/- blood T cells. The DNA of the CDR3 is TGTGCCAGCAGCTTAGGCCGCGCGGGAGTTACAGATACGCAGTATTTT. Translating gives CASSLGRAGVTDTQYF. Based on the CDR3 plus reference TRBV13 and TRBJ2-3, the full variable domain is AAGVIQSPRHLIKEKRETATLKCYPIPRHDTVYWYQQGPGQDPQFLISFYEKMQSDKGSIPDRFSAQQFSDYHSELNMSSLELGDSALYFCASSLGRAGVTDTQYFGPGTRLTVL.